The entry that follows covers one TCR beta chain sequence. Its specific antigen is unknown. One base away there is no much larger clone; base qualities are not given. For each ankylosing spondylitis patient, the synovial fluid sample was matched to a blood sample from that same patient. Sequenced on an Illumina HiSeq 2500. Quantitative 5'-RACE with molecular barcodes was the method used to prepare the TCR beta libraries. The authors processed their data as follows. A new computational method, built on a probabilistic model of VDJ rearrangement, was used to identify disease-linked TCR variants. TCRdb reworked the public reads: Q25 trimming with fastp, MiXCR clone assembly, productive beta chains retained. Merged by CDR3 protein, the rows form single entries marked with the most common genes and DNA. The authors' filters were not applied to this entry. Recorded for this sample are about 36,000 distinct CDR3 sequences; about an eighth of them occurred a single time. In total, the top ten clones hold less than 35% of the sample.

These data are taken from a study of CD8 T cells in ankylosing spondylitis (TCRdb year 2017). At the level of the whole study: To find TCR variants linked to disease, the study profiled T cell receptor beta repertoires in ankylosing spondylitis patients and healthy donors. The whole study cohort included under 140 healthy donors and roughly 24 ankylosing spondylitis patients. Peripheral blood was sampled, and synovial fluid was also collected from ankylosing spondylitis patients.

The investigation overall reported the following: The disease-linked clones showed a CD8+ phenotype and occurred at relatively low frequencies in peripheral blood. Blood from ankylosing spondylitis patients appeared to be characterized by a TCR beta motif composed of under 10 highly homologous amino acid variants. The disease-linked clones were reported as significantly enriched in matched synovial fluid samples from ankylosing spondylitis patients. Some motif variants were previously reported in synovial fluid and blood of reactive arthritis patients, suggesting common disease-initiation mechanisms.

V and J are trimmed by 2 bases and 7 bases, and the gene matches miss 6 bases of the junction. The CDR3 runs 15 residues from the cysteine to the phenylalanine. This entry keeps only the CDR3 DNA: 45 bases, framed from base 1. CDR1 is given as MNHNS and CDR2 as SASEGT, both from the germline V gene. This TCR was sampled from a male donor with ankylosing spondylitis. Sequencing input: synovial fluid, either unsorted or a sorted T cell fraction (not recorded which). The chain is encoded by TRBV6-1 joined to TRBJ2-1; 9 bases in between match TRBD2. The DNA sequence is TGTGCCAGCAGTGAAACAGCGGGGGGCCCTAATGAGCAGTTCTTC. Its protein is CASSETAGGPNEQFF.